This TCR beta chain was found in a study of Graves' ophthalmopathy and Graves' hyperthyroidism. V lost 0 bases to trimming and J lost 0 bases, with 12 bases between them. The CDR3 length is 16 residues. Germline lookup yields CDR1 LGHNA and CDR2 YNFKEQ. RNA transcripts were the template, and TCR beta CDR3 regions were amplified from them. The first round was an RT-PCR with HTBI primers, and the second round was a multiplex PCR. MiXCR was run by TCRdb on the multiplex PCR reads, yielding one entry per CDR3 protein. Of over 500,000 distinct CDR3 sequences in the sample, about 20% are singletons; the top ten hold about 6.6%. In its sample, this clonotype was seen many times.

Specimen: peripheral blood. The chain joins TRBV4-2 to TRBJ2-7, with D perhaps TRBD2 (6 bases). The TCR sequence derives from a young woman with stable Graves' hyperthyroidism. Some clones in this sample may be carry-over from other donors' samples. CDR3 region: CASSQDWPSASYEQYF. The CDR3 nucleotides read TGTGCCAGCAGCCAAGATTGGCCTAGCGCCTCCTACGAGCAGTACTTC.